This T cell receptor beta chain was documented in a study of vaccination and CD4 T cells after COVID-19. Overall study context: The authors gave control cultures a CEFX pool, an HIV-1 Nef pool, or no peptide.

Broader study findings: In convalescent patients, 304 of 307 vaccine-specific clones were mono-reactive for SARS-CoV-2 spike.

This clonotype occurred a few times. The antigen is not known. The sample's treatment: approximately 10-day PBMC culture with coronavirus spike peptide pools or control peptides (ViraFEST assay). After expanding antigen-specific T cells with peptide pools, ViraFEST sequenced their TCRs. Cultured CD4+ T cell DNA underwent sequencing with the Oncomine TCR Beta short-read assay. Each CDR3 protein gets one entry after TCRdb re-called the PCR reads with MiXCR. The profile covers 12,000 to 15,000 distinct CDR3 sequences, with 27% appearing a single time and roughly 8% taken by the ten largest. With 5 bases removed from V and 4 bases from J, the gap between germline ends came to 17 bases. Looked up from germline, CDR1 is LNHDA and CDR2 is SQIVND (reference sequence). CDR3 length: 15 residues.

Source material: CD4+ T cells from blood, cultured in vitro. The receptor was isolated from a human donor who had recovered from COVID-19. The V call is TRBV19, the J call TRBJ2-5; D is ambiguous. The CDR3 DNA follows: TGTGCCAGTAGTTCGACCGGGTCCCAACGAGAGACCCAGTACTTC. It codes for CASSSTGSQRETQYF.